The clone carrying this T cell receptor beta chain was counted a few times. These data belong to a study of beta chain features in type 1 diabetes. What was sequenced were expressed TCRB transcripts, since all of the isolated RNA had been reverse transcribed. Sequencing was performed with immunoSEQ multiplex PCR; in TCRdb, only in-frame clones are kept and a portion is missing. The sample yields approximately 250,000 clones, 9.6% seen once. The ends were cut back, 3 bases at V and 5 bases at J, with 14 bases in the middle. This CDR3 has 14 amino acids. CDR1 is SGHVS, CDR2 FNYEAQ, per germline. The sequence was obtained from a woman in her late teens or twenties in good health. The chain combines TRBV7-6 with TRBJ2-7, with D possibly being TRBD2 (5 bases). The sequencing sample was made of naive CD4+ T cells from blood. The CDR3 DNA follows: TGTGCCAGCAGCTTTTCTGGCGGAGGAGACGAGCAGTACTTC. Amino acids: CASSFSGGGDEQYF.